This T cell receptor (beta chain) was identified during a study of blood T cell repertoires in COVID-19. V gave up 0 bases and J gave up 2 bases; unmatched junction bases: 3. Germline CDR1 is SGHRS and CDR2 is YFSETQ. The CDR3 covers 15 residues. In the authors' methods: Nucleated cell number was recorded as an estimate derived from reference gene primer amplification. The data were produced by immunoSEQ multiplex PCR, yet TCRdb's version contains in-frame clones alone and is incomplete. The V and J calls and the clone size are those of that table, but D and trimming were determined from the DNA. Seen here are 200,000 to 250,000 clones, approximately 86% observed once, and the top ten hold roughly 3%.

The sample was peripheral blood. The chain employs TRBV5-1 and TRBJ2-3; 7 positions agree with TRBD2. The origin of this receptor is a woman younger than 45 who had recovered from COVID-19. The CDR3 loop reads CASSLGLALTDTQYF. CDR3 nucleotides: TGCGCCAGCAGCTTGGGACTAGCACTCACAGATACGCAGTATTTT.